This T cell receptor (beta chain) emerged from a study of CD8 T cells in ankylosing spondylitis. General study points: Disease-associated clones were CD8+ and fairly uncommon in peripheral blood. Reports of some motif variants in reactive arthritis synovial fluid and blood predate this one. A motif in TCR beta, a set of under ten highly homologous variants, appeared characteristic of ankylosing spondylitis blood. Enrichment of disease-linked clones was reportedly significant in matched ankylosing spondylitis synovial fluid.

In this sample, this clonotype turned up a few times. Its matching antigen is unknown. A single record per CDR3 protein comes from TCRdb applying MiXCR to the 5' RACE reads. The sample carries approximately 540,000 distinct CDR3 sequences, 10% to 15% recorded once. The CDR3 is 14 residues long. V trimming: 4 bases; J trimming: 11 bases; junction bases outside the gene matches: 13. Per germline, CDR1 SGHRS and CDR2 YFSETQ. This TCR derives from a male donor with ankylosing spondylitis. What was sequenced was blood, either unsorted or a sorted T cell fraction (not recorded which). The chain is built from TRBV5-1 and TRBJ1-2; 8 nucleotides match TRBD1. This CDR3 is CASSNGTGGRRYTF. CDR3 coding DNA: TGCGCCAGCAGCAACGGGACAGGAGGCAGGAGATACACCTTC.